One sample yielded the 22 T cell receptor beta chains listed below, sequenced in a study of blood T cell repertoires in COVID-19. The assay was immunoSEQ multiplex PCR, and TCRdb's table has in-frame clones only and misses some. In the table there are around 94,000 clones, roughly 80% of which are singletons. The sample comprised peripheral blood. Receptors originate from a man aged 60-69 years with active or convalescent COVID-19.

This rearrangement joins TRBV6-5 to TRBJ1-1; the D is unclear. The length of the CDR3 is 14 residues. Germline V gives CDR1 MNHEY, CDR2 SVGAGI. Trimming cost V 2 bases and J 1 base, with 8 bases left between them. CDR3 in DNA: TGTGCCAGCAGTTACGATATGCGGAACACTGAAGCTTTCTTT. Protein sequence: CASSYDMRNTEAFF.

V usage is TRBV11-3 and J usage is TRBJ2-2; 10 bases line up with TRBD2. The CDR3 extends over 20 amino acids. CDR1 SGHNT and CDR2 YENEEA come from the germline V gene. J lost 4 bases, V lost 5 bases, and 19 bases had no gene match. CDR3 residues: CASSPLTWGSGRSGTGELFF. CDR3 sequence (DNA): TGTGCCAGCAGCCCCCTCACATGGGGTAGCGGGAGGTCGGGCACCGGGGAGCTGTTTTTT.

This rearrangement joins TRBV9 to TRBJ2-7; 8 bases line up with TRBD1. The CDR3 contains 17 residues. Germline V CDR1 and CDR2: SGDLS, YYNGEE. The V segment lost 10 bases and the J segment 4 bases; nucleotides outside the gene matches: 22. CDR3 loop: CARHLKGSTGAKYEQYF. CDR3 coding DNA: TGTGCCCGTCACCTAAAGGGGTCGACAGGGGCCAAATACGAGCAGTACTTC.

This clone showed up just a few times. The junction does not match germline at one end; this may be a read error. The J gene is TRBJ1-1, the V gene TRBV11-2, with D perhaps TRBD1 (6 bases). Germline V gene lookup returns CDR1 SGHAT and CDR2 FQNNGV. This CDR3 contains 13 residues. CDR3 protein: CASSLDYRAEAFF. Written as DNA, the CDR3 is TGTGCCAGCAGCCTAGACTACAGGGCGGAAGCTTTCTTT.

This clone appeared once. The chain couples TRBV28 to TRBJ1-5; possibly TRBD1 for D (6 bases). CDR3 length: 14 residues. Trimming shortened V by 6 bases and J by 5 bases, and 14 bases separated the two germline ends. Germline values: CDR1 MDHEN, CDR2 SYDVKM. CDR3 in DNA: TGTGCCAGCAGGGGGGCCCTGGGGCATCAGCCCCAGCATTTT. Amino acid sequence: CASRGALGHQPQHF.

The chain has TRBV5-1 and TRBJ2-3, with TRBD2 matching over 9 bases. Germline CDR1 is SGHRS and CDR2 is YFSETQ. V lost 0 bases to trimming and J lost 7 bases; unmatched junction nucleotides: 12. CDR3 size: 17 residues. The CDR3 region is CASSLEGSGSFTHTQYF. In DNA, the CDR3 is TGCGCCAGCAGCTTGGAAGGTAGCGGGAGCTTCACCCATACGCAGTATTTT.

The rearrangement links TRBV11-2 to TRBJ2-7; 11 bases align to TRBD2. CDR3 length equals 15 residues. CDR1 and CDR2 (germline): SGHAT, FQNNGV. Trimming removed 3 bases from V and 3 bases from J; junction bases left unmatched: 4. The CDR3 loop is CASSFSSGRNYEQYF. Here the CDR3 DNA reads TGTGCCAGCAGCTTTTCTAGCGGGAGGAACTACGAGCAGTACTTC.

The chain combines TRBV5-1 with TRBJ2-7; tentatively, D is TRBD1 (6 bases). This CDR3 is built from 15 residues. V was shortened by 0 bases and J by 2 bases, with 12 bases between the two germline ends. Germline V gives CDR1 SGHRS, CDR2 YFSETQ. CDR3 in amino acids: CASSLAAGETYEQYV. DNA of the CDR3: TGCGCCAGCAGCTTGGCGGCAGGGGAAACCTACGAGCAGTACGTC.

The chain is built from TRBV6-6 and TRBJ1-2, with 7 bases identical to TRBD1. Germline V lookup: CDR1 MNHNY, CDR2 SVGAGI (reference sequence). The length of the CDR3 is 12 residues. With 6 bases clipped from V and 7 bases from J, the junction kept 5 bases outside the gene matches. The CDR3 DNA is TGTGCCAGCAGACGACAGGGAGGTGGCTACACCTTC. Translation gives CASRRQGGGYTF.

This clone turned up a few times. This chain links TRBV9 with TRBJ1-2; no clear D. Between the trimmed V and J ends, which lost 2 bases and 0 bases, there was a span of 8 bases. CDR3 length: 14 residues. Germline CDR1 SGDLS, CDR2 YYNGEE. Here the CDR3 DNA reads TGTGCCAGCAGCGTGGCAGATCCTAACTATGGCTACACCTTC. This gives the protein CASSVADPNYGYTF. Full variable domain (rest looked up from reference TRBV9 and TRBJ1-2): DSGVTQTPKHLITATGQRVTLRCSPRSGDLSVYWYQQSLDQGLQFLIQYYNGEERAKGNILERFSAQQFPDLHSELNLSSLELGDSALYFCASSVADPNYGYTFGSGTRLTVV.

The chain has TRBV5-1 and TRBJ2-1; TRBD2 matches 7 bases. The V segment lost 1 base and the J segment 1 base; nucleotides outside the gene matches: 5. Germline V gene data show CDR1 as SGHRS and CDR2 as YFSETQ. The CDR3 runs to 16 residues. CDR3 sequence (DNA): TGCGCCAGCAGCTTGAGGGTAGCGGGTTCCTACAATGAGCAGTTCTTC. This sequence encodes CASSLRVAGSYNEQFF.

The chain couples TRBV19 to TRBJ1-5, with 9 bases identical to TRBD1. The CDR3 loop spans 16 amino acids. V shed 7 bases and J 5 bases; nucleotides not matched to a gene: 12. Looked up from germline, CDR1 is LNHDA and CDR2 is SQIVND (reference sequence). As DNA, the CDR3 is TGTGCCAGTATATCCACACAGGACAGGGGACATCAGCCCCAGCATTTT. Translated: CASISTQDRGHQPQHF.

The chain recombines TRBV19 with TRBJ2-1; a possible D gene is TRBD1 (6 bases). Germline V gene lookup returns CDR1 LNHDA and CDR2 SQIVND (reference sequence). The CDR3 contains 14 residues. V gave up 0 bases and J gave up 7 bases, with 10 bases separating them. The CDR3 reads CASSIDRTVNEQFF. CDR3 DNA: TGTGCCAGTAGTATAGATCGGACAGTGAATGAGCAGTTCTTC.

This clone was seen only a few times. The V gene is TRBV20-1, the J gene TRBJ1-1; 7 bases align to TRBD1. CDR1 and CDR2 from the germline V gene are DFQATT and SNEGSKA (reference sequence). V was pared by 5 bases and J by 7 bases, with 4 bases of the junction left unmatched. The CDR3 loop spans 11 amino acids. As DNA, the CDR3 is TGCAGTGCTGGTGGGACAGTTGAAGCTTTCTTT. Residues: CSAGGTVEAFF.

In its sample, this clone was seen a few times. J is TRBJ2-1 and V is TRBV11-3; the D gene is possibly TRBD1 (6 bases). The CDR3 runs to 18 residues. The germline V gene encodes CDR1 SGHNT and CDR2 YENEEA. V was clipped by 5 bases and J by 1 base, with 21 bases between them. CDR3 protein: CASSPGDGVLKSYNEQFF. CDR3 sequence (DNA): TGTGCCAGCAGCCCAGGGGATGGCGTCTTAAAGTCCTACAATGAGCAGTTCTTC.

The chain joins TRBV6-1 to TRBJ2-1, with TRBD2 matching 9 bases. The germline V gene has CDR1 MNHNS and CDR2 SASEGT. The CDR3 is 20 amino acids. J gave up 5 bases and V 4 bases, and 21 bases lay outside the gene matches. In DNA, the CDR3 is TGTGCCAGCAGTGCGGCCCTCTCTTGGCGGGAGGGCCGATCCCACAATGAGCAGTTCTTC. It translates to CASSAALSWREGRSHNEQFF.

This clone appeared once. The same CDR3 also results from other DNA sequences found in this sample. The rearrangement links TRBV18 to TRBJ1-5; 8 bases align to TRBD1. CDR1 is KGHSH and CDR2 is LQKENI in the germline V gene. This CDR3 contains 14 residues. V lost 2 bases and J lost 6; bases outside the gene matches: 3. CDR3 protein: CASSPGQGGQPQHF. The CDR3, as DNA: TGTGCCAGCTCACCAGGACAGGGTGGTCAGCCCCAGCATTTT.

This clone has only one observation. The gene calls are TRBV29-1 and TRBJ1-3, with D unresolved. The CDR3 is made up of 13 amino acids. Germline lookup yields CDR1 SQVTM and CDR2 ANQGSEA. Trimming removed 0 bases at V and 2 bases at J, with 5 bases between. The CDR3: CSVEDSAGNTIYF. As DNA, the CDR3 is TGCAGCGTTGAAGATTCAGCTGGAAACACCATATATTTT.

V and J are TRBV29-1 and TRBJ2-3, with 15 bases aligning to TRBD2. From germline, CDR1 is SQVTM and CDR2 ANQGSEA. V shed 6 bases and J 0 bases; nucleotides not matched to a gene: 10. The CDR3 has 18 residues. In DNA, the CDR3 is TGCAGCGTAGCCGGGACTAGCGGGAGGAGGACTAGCACAGATACGCAGTATTTT. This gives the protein CSVAGTSGRRTSTDTQYF.

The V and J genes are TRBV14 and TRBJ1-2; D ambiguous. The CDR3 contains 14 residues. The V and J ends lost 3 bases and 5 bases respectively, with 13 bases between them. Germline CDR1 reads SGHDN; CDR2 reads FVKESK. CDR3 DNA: TGTGCCAGCAGCCATAGCAATCTATGGTATGGCTACACCTTC. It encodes CASSHSNLWYGYTF. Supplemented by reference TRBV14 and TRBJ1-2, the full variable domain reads EAGVTQFPSHSVIEKGQTVTLRCDPISGHDNLYWYRRVMGKEIKFLLHFVKESKQDESGMPNNRFLAERTGGTYSTLKVQPAELEDSGVYFCASSHSNLWYGYTFGSGTRLTVV.

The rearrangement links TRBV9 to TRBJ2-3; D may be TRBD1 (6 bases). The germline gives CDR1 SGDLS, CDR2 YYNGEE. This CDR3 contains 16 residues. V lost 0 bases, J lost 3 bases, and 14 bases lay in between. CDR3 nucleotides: TGTGCCAGCAGCGTAGAGGGGGATTCTAGTACAGATACGCAGTATTTT. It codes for CASSVEGDSSTDTQYF.

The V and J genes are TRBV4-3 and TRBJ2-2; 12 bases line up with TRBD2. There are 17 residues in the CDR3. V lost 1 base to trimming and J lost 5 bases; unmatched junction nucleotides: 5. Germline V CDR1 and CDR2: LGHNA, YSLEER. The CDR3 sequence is CASSQGLAGGRTGELFF. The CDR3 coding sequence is TGCGCCAGCAGCCAAGGGCTAGCGGGAGGGAGGACCGGGGAGCTGTTTTTT.